One sample yielded the 7 T cell receptor beta chains listed below, sequenced in a study of cytomegalovirus exposure and HLA in healthy donors. PCR amplification relied on 60 Vbeta primers (plus 13 Jbeta primers). Assay used: immunoSEQ multiplex PCR; TCRdb lists only in-frame clones, some missing. The table lists about 140,000 clones, 80% to 90% of them singletons, with 4.3% in the top ten. The sequencing input was PBMCs. The receptor set was obtained from a woman between 35 and 50 years old in good health and CMV-seropositive.

In the case of this clone: An end of the junction does not agree with germline; a read error may underlie this. The rearrangement joins TRBV19 to TRBJ1-2; a possible D gene is TRBD1 (6 bases). This CDR3 region has 14 residues. Looked up from germline, CDR1 is LNHDA and CDR2 is SQIVND (reference sequence). DNA of the CDR3: TGTGCCAGTAGTATAGACCGCGGACAGTCCCCACGGGCCTTC. Amino acid sequence: CASSIDRGQSPRAF.

In regard to this clone: A clone one base away is much larger, so this may be a read error. The J gene is TRBJ2-7, the V gene TRBV11-2; D not certain. Germline CDR1 reads SGHAT; CDR2 reads FQNNGV. V shed 5 bases and J shed 2 bases, with 7 bases lying between them. The CDR3 sequence is 12 residues long. The CDR3 spells CASSPHTYEQYF. The CDR3 bases are TGTGCCAGCAGCCCCCACACCTACGAGCAGTACTTC.

The rearrangement uses TRBV4-1 and TRBJ1-5, with D tentatively TRBD1 (6 bases). CDR3 length equals 14 residues. CDR1 MGHRA and CDR2 YSYEKL come from the germline V gene. V lost 5 bases and J 6 bases, leaving 14 bases between the germline ends. The CDR3, as DNA: TGCGCCAGCAGCGGACGGGGGGCTCGTCAGCCCCAGCATTTT. The encoded protein is CASSGRGARQPQHF.

This chain links TRBV5-6 with TRBJ1-1; 9 bases agree with TRBD1. V shed 2 bases, J shed 4 bases, and the junction held 6 bases outside the gene matches. Germline V gene data show CDR1 as SGHDT and CDR2 as YYEEEE. The CDR3 extends over 15 amino acids. This chain's CDR3 is CASSLGDRVITEAFF. CDR3 nucleotide sequence: TGTGCCAGCAGCTTAGGGGACAGGGTAATCACTGAAGCTTTCTTT.

In its sample, this clone was seen once. CDR3 in DNA: TGTGCCAGCAGTTTAGGCGGGCAGTTTAATTCACCCCTCCACTTT. Translation gives CASSLGGQFNSPLHF. This sequence joins TRBV28 and TRBJ1-6; unclear D gene. Trimming left V 2 bases short and J 6 bases short, with 11 bases between. Germline V lookup: CDR1 MDHEN, CDR2 SYDVKM. CDR3 length: 15 residues.

The rearrangement uses TRBV4-1 and TRBJ1-4; 9 positions agree with TRBD1. Trimming cost V 0 bases and J 7 bases; bases outside gene matches: 6. The CDR3 length is 16 residues. Germline CDR1 and CDR2: MGHRA and YSYEKL. CDR3 amino acids: CASSQDQGTGSEKLFF. The CDR3 nucleotides are TGCGCCAGCAGCCAAGATCAAGGGACAGGGAGTGAAAAACTGTTTTTT.

This clone was observed a handful of times. The chain combines TRBV4-1 with TRBJ1-5, with 9 bases aligning to TRBD1. Germline CDR1 MGHRA, CDR2 YSYEKL. The CDR3 loop spans 14 amino acids. With 4 bases clipped from V and 5 bases from J, the junction kept 3 bases outside the gene matches. CDR3 bases: TGCGCCAGCAGCCTAAGGACAGGGGATCAGCCCCAGCATTTT. The encoded protein is CASSLRTGDQPQHF.